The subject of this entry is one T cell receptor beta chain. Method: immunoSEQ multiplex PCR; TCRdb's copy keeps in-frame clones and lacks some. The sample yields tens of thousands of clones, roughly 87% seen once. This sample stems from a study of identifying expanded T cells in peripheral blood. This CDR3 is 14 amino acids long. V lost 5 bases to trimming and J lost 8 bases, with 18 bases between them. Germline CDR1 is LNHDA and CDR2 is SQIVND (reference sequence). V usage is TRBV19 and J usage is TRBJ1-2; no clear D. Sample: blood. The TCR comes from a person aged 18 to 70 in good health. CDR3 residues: CASSPRVQRSGYTF. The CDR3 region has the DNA TGTGCCAGTAGTCCCCGGGTCCAACGGTCCGGCTACACCTTC.